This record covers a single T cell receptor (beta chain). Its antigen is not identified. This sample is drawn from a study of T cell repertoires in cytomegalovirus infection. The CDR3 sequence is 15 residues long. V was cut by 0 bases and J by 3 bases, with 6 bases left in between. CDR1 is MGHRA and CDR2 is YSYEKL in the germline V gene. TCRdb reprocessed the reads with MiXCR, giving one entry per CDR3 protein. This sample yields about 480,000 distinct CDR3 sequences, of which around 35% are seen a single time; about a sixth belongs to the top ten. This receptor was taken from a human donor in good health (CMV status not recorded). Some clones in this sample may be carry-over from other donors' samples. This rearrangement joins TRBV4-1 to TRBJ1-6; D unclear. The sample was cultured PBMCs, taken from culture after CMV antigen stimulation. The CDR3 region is CASSQDKGYNSPLHF. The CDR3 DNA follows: TGCGCCAGCAGCCAAGATAAGGGCTATAATTCACCCCTCCACTTT.